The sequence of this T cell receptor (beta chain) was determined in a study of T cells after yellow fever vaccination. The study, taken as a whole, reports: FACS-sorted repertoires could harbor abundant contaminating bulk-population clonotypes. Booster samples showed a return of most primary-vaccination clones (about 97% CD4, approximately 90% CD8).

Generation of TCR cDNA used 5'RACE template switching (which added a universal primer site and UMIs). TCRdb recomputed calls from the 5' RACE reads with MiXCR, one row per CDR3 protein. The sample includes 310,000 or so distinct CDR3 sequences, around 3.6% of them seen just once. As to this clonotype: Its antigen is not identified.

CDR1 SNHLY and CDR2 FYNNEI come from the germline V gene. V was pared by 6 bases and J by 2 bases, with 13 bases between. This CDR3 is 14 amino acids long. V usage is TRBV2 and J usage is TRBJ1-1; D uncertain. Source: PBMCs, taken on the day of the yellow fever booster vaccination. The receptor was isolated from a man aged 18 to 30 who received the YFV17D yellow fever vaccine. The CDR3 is CASRAPGDNTEAFF. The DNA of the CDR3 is TGTGCCAGCAGGGCTCCAGGAGACAACACTGAAGCTTTCTTT.